Here is one TCR beta chain with its context. V lost 7 bases, J lost 3 bases, and 4 bases stayed unmatched. Germline-derived CDR1 and CDR2 are ENHRY and SYGVKD. The CDR3 runs to 13 residues. Using its own MiXCR run on the 5' RACE reads, TCRdb lists one record per CDR3 protein. The profile shows 550,000 to 700,000 distinct CDR3 sequences, 21% of them singletons. The data originate from a study of identical twins. Separately, the same data were catalogued under a study of T cells expressing NK-cell markers. That publication notes: In several donors, dominant CD3+CD56+NKG2C+ clones formed about 1.0-8% of CD8+ cells. In four donors, dominant clonotypes made up about 25-60.1% of CD3+CD56-NKG2C+ cells.

Material: PBMCs. The rearrangement uses TRBV10-3 and TRBJ2-3, with 7 bases aligning to TRBD2. The receptor's source is a woman younger than 35 in good health. The CDR3 sequence is CAITASGTDTQYF. As DNA, the CDR3 is TGTGCCATCACCGCTAGCGGAACAGATACGCAGTATTTT.